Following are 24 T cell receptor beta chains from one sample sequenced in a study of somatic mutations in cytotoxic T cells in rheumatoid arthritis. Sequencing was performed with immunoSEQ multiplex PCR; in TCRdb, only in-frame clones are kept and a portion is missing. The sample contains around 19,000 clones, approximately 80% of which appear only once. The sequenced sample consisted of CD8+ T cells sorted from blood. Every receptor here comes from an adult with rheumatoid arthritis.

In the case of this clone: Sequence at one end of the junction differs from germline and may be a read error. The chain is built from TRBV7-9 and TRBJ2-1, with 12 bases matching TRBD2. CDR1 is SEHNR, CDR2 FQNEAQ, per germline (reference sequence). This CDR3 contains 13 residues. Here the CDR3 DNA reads TGTGCCAGCAGCTTAGGGCCTAGCGGGGGGGCAATCTTC. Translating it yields CASSLGPSGGAIF.

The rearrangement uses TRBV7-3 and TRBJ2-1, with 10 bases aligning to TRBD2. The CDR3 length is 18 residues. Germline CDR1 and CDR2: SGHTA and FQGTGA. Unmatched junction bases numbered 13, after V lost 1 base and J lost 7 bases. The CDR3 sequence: CASSLKPRGLAGENEQFF. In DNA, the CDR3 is TGTGCCAGCAGCTTAAAGCCGCGGGGTCTAGCGGGGGAGAATGAGCAGTTCTTC.

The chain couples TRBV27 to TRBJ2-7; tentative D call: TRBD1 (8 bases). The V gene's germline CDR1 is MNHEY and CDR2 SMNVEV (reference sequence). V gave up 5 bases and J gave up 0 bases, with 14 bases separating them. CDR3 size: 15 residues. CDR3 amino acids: CASSPGGQASYEQYF. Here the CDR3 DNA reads TGTGCCAGCAGTCCGGGGGGACAGGCCTCCTACGAGCAGTACTTC.

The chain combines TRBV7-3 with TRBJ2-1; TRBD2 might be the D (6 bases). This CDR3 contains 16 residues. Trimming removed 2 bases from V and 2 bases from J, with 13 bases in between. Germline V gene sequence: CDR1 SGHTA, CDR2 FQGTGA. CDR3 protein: CASSLFAGTAYNEQFF. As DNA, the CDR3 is TGTGCCAGCAGCTTATTTGCGGGAACAGCCTACAATGAGCAGTTCTTC. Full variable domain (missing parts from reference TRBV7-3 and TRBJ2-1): GAGVSQTPSNKVTEKGKYVELRCDPISGHTALYWYRQSLGQGPEFLIYFQGTGAADDSGLPNDRFFAVRPEGSVSTLKIQRTERGDSAVYLCASSLFAGTAYNEQFFGPGTRLTVL.

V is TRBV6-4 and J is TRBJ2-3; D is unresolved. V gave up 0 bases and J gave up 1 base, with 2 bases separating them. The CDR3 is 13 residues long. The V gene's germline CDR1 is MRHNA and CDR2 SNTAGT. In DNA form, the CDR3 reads TGTGCCAGCAGTGACTCGCGCACAGATACGCAGTATTTT. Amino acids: CASSDSRTDTQYF.

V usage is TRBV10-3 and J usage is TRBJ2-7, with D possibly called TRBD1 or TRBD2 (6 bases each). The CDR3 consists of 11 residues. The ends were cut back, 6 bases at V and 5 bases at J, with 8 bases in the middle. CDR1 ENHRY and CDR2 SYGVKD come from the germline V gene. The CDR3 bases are TGTGCCATCAGGAGGGGGGACGAGCAGTACTTC. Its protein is CAIRRGDEQYF.

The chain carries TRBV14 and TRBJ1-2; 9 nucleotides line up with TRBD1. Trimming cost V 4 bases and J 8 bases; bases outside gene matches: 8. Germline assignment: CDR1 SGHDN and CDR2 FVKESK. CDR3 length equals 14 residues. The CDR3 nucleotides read TGTGCCAGCAGCCCAGGGAGGACAGGGGCGGGCTACACCTTC. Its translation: CASSPGRTGAGYTF. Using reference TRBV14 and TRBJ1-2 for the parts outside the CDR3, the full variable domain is EAGVTQFPSHSVIEKGQTVTLRCDPISGHDNLYWYRRVMGKEIKFLLHFVKESKQDESGMPNNRFLAERTGGTYSTLKVQPAELEDSGVYFCASSPGRTGAGYTFGSGTRLTVV.

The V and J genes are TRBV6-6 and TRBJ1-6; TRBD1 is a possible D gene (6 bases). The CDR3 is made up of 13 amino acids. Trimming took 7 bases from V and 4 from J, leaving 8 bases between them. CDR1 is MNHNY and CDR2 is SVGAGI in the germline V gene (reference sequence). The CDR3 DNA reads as TGTGCCAGCACGGGGGCGTATAATTCACCCCTCCACTTT. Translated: CASTGAYNSPLHF.

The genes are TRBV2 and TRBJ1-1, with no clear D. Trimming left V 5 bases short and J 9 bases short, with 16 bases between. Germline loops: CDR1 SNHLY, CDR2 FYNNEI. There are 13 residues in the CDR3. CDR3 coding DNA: TGTGCCAGCAGTTCCGCACGGTCAGGCAAAGCTTTCTTT. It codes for CASSSARSGKAFF.

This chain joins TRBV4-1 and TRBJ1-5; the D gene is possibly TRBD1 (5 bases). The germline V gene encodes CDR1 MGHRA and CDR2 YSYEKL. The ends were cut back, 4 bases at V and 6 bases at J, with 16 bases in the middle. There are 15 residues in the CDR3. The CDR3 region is CASSPGAGGGQPQHF. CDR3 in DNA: TGCGCCAGCAGCCCCGGGGCAGGCGGAGGTCAGCCCCAGCATTTT.

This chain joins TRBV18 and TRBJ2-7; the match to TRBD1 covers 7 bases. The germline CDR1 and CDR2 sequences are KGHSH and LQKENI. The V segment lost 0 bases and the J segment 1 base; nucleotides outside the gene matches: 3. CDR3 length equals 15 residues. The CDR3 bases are TGTGCCAGCTCACCACCGAAGACAGGGTCCTACGAGCAGTACTTC. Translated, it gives CASSPPKTGSYEQYF. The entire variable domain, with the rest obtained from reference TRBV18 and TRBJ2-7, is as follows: NAGVMQNPRHLVRRRGQEARLRCSPMKGHSHVYWYRQLPEEGLKFMVYLQKENIIDESGMPKERFSAEFPKEGPSILRIQQVVRGDSAAYFCASSPPKTGSYEQYFGPGTRLTVT.

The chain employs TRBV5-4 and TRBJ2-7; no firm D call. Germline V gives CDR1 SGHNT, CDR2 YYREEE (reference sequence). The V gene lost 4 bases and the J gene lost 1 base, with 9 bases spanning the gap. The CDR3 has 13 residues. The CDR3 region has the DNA TGTGCCAGCAGCATCGATCCGTCCTACGAGCAGTACTTC. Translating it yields CASSIDPSYEQYF.

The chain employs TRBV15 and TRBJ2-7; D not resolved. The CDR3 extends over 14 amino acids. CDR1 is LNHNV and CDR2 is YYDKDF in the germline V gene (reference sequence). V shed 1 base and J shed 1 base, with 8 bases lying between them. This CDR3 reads CATSRAGPSYEQYF. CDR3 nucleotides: TGTGCCACCAGCAGAGCTGGGCCATCCTACGAGCAGTACTTC.

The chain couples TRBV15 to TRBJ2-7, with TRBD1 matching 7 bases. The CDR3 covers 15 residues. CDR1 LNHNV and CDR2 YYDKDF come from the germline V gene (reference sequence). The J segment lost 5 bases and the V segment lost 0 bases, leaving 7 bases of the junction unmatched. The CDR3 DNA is TGTGCCACCAGCAGAGATCCCACCAGGGGGAACGAGCAGTACTTC. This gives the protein CATSRDPTRGNEQYF.

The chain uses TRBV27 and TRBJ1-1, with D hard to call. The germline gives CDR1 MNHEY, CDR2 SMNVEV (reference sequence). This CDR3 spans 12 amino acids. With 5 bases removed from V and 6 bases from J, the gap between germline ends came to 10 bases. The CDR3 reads CASSTFGAEAFF. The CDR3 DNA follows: TGTGCCAGCAGTACTTTTGGGGCTGAAGCTTTCTTT.

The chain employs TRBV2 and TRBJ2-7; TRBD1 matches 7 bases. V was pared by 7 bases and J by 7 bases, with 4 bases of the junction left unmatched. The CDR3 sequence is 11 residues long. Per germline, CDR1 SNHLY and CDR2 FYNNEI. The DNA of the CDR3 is TGTGCCAGCAAGTCAGGGGGTGAGCAGTACTTC. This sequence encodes CASKSGGEQYF.

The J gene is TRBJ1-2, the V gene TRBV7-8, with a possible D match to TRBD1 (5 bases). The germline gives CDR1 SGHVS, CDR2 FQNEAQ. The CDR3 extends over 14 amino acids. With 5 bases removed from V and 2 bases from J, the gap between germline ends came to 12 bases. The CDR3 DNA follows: TGTGCCAGCAGCGGCCCCAGGGACAACTATGGCTACACCTTC. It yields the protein CASSGPRDNYGYTF.

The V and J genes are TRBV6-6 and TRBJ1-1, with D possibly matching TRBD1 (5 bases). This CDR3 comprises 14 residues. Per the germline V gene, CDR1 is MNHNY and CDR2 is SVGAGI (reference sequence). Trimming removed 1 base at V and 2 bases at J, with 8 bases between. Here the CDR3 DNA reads TGTGCCAGCAGTTACTGGGGGTCTAACACTGAAGCTTTCTTT. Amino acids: CASSYWGSNTEAFF.

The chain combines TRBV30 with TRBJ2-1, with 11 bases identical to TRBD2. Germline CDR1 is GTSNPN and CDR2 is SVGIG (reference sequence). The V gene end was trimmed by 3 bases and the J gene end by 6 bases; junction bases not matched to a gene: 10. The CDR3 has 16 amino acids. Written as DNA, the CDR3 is TGTGCCTGGAGCCTATCACTAGCGGGAGAGGGCAATGAGCAGTTCTTC. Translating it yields CAWSLSLAGEGNEQFF.

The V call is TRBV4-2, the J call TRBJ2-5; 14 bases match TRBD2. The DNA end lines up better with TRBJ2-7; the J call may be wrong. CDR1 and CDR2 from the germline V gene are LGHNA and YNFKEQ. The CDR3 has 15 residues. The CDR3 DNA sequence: TGTGCCAGCAGCCCGGGACTAGCGGGGGTGAACGAGCAGTACTTC. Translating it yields CASSPGLAGVNEQYF.

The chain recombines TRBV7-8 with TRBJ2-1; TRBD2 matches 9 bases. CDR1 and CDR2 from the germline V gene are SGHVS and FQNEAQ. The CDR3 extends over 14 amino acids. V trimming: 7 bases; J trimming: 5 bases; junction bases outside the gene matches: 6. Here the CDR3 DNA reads TGTGCCAGCAACTCTCTAGCGGGGCACAATGAGCAGTTCTTC. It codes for CASNSLAGHNEQFF. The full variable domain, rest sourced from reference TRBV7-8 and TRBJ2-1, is GAGVSQSPRYKVAKRGQDVALRCDPISGHVSLFWYQQALGQGPEFLTYFQNEAQLDKSGLPSDRFFAERPEGSVSTLKIQRTQQEDSAVYLCASNSLAGHNEQFFGPGTRLTVL.

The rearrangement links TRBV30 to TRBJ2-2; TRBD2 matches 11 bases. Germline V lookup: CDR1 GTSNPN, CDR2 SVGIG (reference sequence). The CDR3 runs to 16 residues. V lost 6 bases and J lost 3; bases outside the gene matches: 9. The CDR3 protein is CACSLAGGGDTGELFF. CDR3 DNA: TGTGCCTGCTCGCTAGCGGGGGGAGGGGACACCGGGGAGCTGTTTTTT.

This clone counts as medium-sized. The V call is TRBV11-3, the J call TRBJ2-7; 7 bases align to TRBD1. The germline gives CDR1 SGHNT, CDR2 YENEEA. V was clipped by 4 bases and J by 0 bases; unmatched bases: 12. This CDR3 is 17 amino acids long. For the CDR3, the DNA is TGTGCCAGCAGCTCCGCTTCAACGGGACAGAGCTCCTACGAGCAGTACTTC. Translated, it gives CASSSASTGQSSYEQYF.

The DNA of the CDR3 is TGTGCCAGCAGCGTCGACGGCAGGGGGGGATCACCCCTCCACTTT. Translating gives CASSVDGRGGSPLHF. The chain recombines TRBV9 with TRBJ1-6, with 7 bases identical to TRBD1. The CDR3 is 15 amino acids. Trimming at V came to 2 bases and at J to 10 bases, leaving 9 bases not matched to a gene. Per germline, CDR1 SGDLS and CDR2 YYNGEE.